These T cell receptor beta chains were read from a single sample in a study of cytomegalovirus exposure and HLA in healthy donors. TCRdb's table, derived via immunoSEQ multiplex PCR, lists solely in-frame clones and lacks some. Of 100,000 to 150,000 clones in the sample, around 70% were seen once. The sequenced sample consisted of PBMCs. Source of these receptors: a man in his forties or fifties in good health and CMV-seropositive. CDR3s include the opening cysteine and the closing phenylalanine or tryptophan. Fields, in order: D gene, J gene, V gene, clone size, CDR3 DNA, CDR3 protein. D genes are given only for firm matches. Clone size is given for some rows only: seen once, a few or many times, or a class if the clone is expanded.

D: TRBD1
J: TRBJ2-7
V: TRBV5-1
size: .
DNA: TGCGCCAGCAGCTTGGGGGACAGGGGAGGCGAGCAGTACTTC
CDR3: CASSLGDRGGEQYF

D: TRBD2
J: TRBJ2-7
V: TRBV27
size: .
DNA: TGTGCCAGCAGTTGGACTAGCGGAATGGGGGCCCACGAGCAGTACTTC
CDR3: CASSWTSGMGAHEQYF

D: .
J: TRBJ2-7
V: TRBV29-1
size: .
DNA: TGCAGCGTCGGGATCGTTGGTACCTACGAGCAGTACTTC
CDR3: CSVGIVGTYEQYF

D: TRBD1
J: TRBJ1-3
V: TRBV5-8
size: .
DNA: TGTGCCAGCAGCTTGGGGACAGGGAGGGTCTCTGGAAACACCATATATTTT
CDR3: CASSLGTGRVSGNTIYF

D: TRBD2
J: TRBJ2-5
V: TRBV6-5
size: few
DNA: TGTGCCAGCAGCCGGTTAGCGGGGGGACAAGAGACCCAGTACTTC
CDR3: CASSRLAGGQETQYF

D: TRBD2
J: TRBJ2-7
V: TRBV27
size: .
DNA: TGTGCCAGCAGTTCGAGGACTAGCTCCTACGAGCAGTACTTC
CDR3: CASSSRTSSYEQYF

D: .
J: TRBJ2-1
V: TRBV6-5
size: .
DNA: TGTGCCAGCAATCTGGGAGGAGAGCAGTTCTTC
CDR3: CASNLGGEQFF

D: TRBD2
J: TRBJ2-5
V: TRBV5-6
size: once
DNA: TGTGCCAGCAGCTTGGTCCAACGGGGGGGAGAGACCCAGTACTTC
CDR3: CASSLVQRGGETQYF

D: TRBD1
J: TRBJ2-7
V: TRBV7-2
size: .
DNA: TGTGCCAGCAGCTTAGAGATCGTCAGGGGGTCCGAGCAGTACTTC
CDR3: CASSLEIVRGSEQYF

D: .
J: TRBJ1-5
V: TRBV7-9
size: few
DNA: TGTGCCAGCAGCTTGGGGGCTACCCAGCCCCAGCATTTT
CDR3: CASSLGATQPQHF

D: .
J: TRBJ2-7
V: TRBV7-8
size: few
DNA: TGTGCCAGCAGCTCCTTGTCGGGGGTTTGGTACGAGCAGTACTTC
CDR3: CASSSLSGVWYEQYF

D: .
J: TRBJ2-5
V: TRBV9
size: few
DNA: TGTGCCAGCAGCGTTGGGGGCAGGGAGGGTGGAGAGACCCAGTACTTC
CDR3: CASSVGGREGGETQYF

D: .
J: TRBJ2-2
V: TRBV30
size: .
DNA: TGTGCCTGGAGCTCCCCCGGGTTGGGGAACACCGGGGAGCTGTTTTTT
CDR3: CAWSSPGLGNTGELFF

D: .
J: TRBJ1-5
V: TRBV6-1
size: .
DNA: TGTGCCAGCAGTGAACGGGGGGGCAGTCAGCCCCAGCATTTT
CDR3: CASSERGGSQPQHF

D: TRBD2
J: TRBJ2-7
V: TRBV29-1
size: many
DNA: TGCAGCGTTGATCGGTCTAGCGGGAGTGGTGAGCAGTACTTC
CDR3: CSVDRSSGSGEQYF

D: TRBD2
J: TRBJ2-5
V: TRBV15
size: .
DNA: TGTGCCACCAGCAGACAGACTAGCGGGGTAGAGACCCAGTACTTC
CDR3: CATSRQTSGVETQYF

D: TRBD2
J: TRBJ2-5
V: TRBV5-1
size: few
DNA: TGCGCCAGCAGCCCGGGACTAGCGGAGACCCAGTACTTC
CDR3: CASSPGLAETQYF

D: TRBD1
J: TRBJ1-5
V: TRBV28
size: .
DNA: TGTGCCAGCAACTCCTTCGGGACAGGGGGCGTAGGTCAGCCCCAGCATTTT
CDR3: CASNSFGTGGVGQPQHF

D: TRBD1
J: TRBJ1-3
V: TRBV29-1
size: .
DNA: TGCAGCGTTGAAGAAAGTAGGGGACAGGGACTCTCTGGAAACACCATATATTTT
CDR3: CSVEESRGQGLSGNTIYF

D: .
J: TRBJ1-1
V: TRBV7-2
size: .
DNA: TGTGCCAGCAGCCCTCTTTTGGGGCTTGATGGTGAAGCTTTCTTT
CDR3: CASSPLLGLDGEAFF

D: .
J: TRBJ1-3
V: TRBV28
size: .
DNA: TGTGCCAGCAGTTTTACCCCAGGGGGAAACACCATATATTTT
CDR3: CASSFTPGGNTIYF

D: .
J: TRBJ2-7
V: TRBV28
size: .
DNA: TGTGCCAGCAGTTTAGTAGGAGCCTACGAGCAGTACTTC
CDR3: CASSLVGAYEQYF

D: TRBD1
J: TRBJ2-7
V: TRBV10-3
size: few
DNA: TGTGCCATCAGTGATAAGGGACAGGGGCCCTCGAGCTCCTACGAGCAGTACTTC
CDR3: CAISDKGQGPSSSYEQYF

D: .
J: TRBJ1-2
V: TRBV2
size: few
DNA: TGTGCCAGCAGTGAAATGCTAGGCCCGGCTACCTATGGCTACACCTTC
CDR3: CASSEMLGPATYGYTF

D: TRBD2
J: TRBJ2-1
V: TRBV6-1
size: few
DNA: TGTGCCAGCGGCGGCAGGACTAGCAGCCGAACTGAGCAGTTCTTC
CDR3: CASGGRTSSRTEQFF

D: .
J: TRBJ2-6
V: TRBV28
size: .
DNA: TGTGCCAGCAGCCGGGACAGGGCCAACGTCCTGACTTTC
CDR3: CASSRDRANVLTF

D: TRBD1
J: TRBJ1-4
V: TRBV4-1
size: few
DNA: TGCGCCAGCAGCCAAGAAAGCGCAGGGGGGAGGGAAAAACTGTTTTTT
CDR3: CASSQESAGGREKLFF

D: TRBD2
J: TRBJ2-3
V: TRBV27
size: .
DNA: TGTGCCAGCAGTTTTCTAATAGCGGGAGAGTCGCCAGATACGCAGTATTTT
CDR3: CASSFLIAGESPDTQYF

D: .
J: TRBJ2-7
V: TRBV7-9
size: .
DNA: TGTGCCAGCAGCGGCGGGACGGCAGCCTACGAGCAGTACTTC
CDR3: CASSGGTAAYEQYF

D: TRBD1
J: TRBJ1-5
V: TRBV6-6
size: few
DNA: TGTGCCAGCAGGCCCGACAGGGCGGGGTGGAATCAGCCCCAGCATTTT
CDR3: CASRPDRAGWNQPQHF

D: TRBD2
J: TRBJ2-7
V: TRBV14
size: .
DNA: TGTGCCAGCAGCCAAGAGAGGCCAGCGGGAGGGCCTGCAATCTCCTACGAGCAGTACTTC
CDR3: CASSQERPAGGPAISYEQYF

D: .
J: TRBJ2-2
V: TRBV19
size: .
DNA: TGTGCCAGTAAGCTTCTCGCGAGCACCGGGGAGCTGTTTTTT
CDR3: CASKLLASTGELFF

D: .
J: TRBJ2-2
V: TRBV6-5
size: many
DNA: TGTGCCAGCAGTTACGAGGGCGGGGAGCTGTTTTTT
CDR3: CASSYEGGELFF

D: .
J: TRBJ2-6
V: TRBV28
size: .
DNA: TGTGCCAGCAGGGCTGACTTCTATGACTCTGGGGCCAACGTCCTGACTTTC
CDR3: CASRADFYDSGANVLTF

D: .
J: TRBJ1-6
V: TRBV30
size: .
DNA: TGTGCCTCCGCCCAGGCCCTCGCTTATAATTCACCCCTCCACTTT
CDR3: CASAQALAYNSPLHF

D: .
J: TRBJ2-3
V: TRBV19
size: .
DNA: TGTGCCAGTAGTATACAGAGGACAGCTAGCACAGATACGCAGTATTTT
CDR3: CASSIQRTASTDTQYF

D: .
J: TRBJ1-2
V: TRBV7-9
size: few
DNA: TGTGCCAGCAGCCAGTTACAGGGAGTTCTGGGTGGCTACACCTTC
CDR3: CASSQLQGVLGGYTF

D: .
J: TRBJ1-1
V: TRBV5-1
size: .
DNA: TGCGCCAGCAGCTTGGCCGACGCAGGGCGCACTGAAGCTTTCTTT
CDR3: CASSLADAGRTEAFF

D: TRBD1
J: TRBJ2-7
V: TRBV30
size: .
DNA: TGTGCCTGGTTATCAGGGACAGGCGCCTACGAGCAGTACTTC
CDR3: CAWLSGTGAYEQYF

D: .
J: TRBJ2-3
V: TRBV5-1
size: .
DNA: TGCGCCAGCAGCTTGGGGCACGCAGAAAGCACAGATACGCAGTATTTT
CDR3: CASSLGHAESTDTQYF

D: TRBD1
J: TRBJ1-5
V: TRBV2
size: .
DNA: TGTGCCAGCAGAGGACAGGTTGGGAATCAGCCCCAGCATTTT
CDR3: CASRGQVGNQPQHF

D: TRBD1
J: TRBJ2-3
V: TRBV5-8
size: .
DNA: TGTGCCAGCAGCATGACAGGGGCTGCAGATACGCAGTATTTT
CDR3: CASSMTGAADTQYF